The entry below describes one TCR beta chain. This CDR3 is built from 13 residues. From germline, CDR1 is SGHNT and CDR2 YYREEE (reference sequence). V lost 0 bases, J lost 8 bases, and 11 bases lay in between. The data stem from a study of blood T cell repertoires in COVID-19. In the study overall: Acute and convalescent COVID-19 specimens originated in the United States, Italy and Spain. Sources were T cells, B-cell-depleted T cells, or PBMCs; the material itself was cDNA or gDNA.

In the original processing: Estimates of nucleated cell counts were drawn from the amplification of reference gene primers. Assay used: immunoSEQ multiplex PCR; TCRdb lists only in-frame clones, some missing. That table furnishes V, J and clone size, whereas the DNA furnished D and trimming. Here the sample spans about 250,000 clones, around 89% being singletons. Sequencing input: peripheral blood. The chain carries TRBV5-4 and TRBJ1-2, with D perhaps TRBD1 (6 bases). The source of this sequence is a woman in her 30s with COVID-19, enrolled during active disease. The CDR3 sequence is CASSLDSQGGYTF. In nucleotides, the CDR3 is TGTGCCAGCAGCTTGGATTCACAGGGAGGCTACACCTTC.